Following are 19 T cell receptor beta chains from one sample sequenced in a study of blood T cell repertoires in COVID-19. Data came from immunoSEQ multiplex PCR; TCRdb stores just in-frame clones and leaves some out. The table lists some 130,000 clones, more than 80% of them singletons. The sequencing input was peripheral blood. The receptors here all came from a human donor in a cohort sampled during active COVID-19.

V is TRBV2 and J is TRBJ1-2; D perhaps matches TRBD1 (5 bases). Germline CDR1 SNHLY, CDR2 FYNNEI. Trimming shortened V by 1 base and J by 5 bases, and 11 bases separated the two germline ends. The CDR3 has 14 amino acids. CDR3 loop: CASSEGWGVYGYTF. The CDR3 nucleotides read TGTGCCAGCAGTGAAGGCTGGGGGGTATATGGCTACACCTTC.

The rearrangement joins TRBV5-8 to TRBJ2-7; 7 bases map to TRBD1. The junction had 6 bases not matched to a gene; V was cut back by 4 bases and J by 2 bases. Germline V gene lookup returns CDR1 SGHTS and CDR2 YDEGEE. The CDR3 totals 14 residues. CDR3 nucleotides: TGTGCCAGCAGCCGGGACAGATGGGCCTACGAGCAGTACGTC. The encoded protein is CASSRDRWAYEQYV.

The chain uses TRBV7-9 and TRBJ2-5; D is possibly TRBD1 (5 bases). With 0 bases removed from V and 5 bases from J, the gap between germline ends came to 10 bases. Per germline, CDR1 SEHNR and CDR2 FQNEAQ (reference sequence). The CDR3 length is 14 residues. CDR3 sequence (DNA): TGTGCCAGCAGCTTAGCAGGGGCAGGGGAGACCCAGTACTTC. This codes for CASSLAGAGETQYF. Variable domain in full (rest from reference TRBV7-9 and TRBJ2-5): DTGVSQNPRHKITKRGQNVTFRCDPISEHNRLYWYRQTLGQGPEFLTYFQNEAQLEKSRLLSDRFSAERPKGSFSTLEIQRTEQGDSAMYLCASSLAGAGETQYFGPGTRLLVL.

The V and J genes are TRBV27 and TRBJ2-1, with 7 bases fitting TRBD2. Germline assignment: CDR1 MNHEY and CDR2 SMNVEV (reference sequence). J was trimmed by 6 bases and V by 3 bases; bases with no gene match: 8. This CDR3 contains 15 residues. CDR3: CASSFGGRAPNEQFF. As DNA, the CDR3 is TGTGCCAGCAGTTTCGGAGGGAGGGCCCCCAATGAGCAGTTCTTC.

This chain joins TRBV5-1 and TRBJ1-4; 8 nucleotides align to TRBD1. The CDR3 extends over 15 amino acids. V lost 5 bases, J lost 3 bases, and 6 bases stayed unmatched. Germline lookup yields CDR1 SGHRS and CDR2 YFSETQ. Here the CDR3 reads CASRSQGAANEKLFF. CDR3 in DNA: TGCGCCAGCAGATCTCAGGGGGCAGCTAATGAAAAACTGTTTTTT.

Here the CDR3 DNA reads TGTGCCTGGAGTGTTGAACTCGTGGACATTCAGTACTTC. Amino acids: CAWSVELVDIQYF. This chain connects TRBV30 to TRBJ2-4; D uncertain. There are 13 residues in the CDR3. V was pared by 0 bases and J by 8 bases, with 11 bases between. From germline, CDR1 is GTSNPN and CDR2 SVGIG (reference sequence). Based on the CDR3 plus reference TRBV30 and TRBJ2-4, the full variable domain is SQTIHQWPATLVQPVGSPLSLECTVEGTSNPNLYWYRQAAGRGLQLLFYSVGIGQISSEVPQNLSASRPQDRQFILSSKKLLLSDSGFYLCAWSVELVDIQYFGAGTRLSVL.

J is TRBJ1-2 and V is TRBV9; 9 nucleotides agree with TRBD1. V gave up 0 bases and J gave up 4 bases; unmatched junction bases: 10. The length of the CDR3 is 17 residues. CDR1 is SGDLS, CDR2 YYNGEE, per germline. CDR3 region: CASSVGRGDRETYGYTF. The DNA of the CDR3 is TGTGCCAGCAGCGTAGGGCGGGGGGACAGGGAGACCTATGGCTACACCTTC.

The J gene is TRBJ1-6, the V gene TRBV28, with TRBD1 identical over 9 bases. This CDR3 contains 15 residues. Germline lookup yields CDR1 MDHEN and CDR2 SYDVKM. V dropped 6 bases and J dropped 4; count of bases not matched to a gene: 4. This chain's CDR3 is CASRGQGGYNSPLHF. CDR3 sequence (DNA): TGTGCCAGCAGGGGACAGGGCGGGTATAATTCACCCCTCCACTTT. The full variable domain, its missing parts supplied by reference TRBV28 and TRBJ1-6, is DVKVTQSSRYLVKRTGEKVFLECVQDMDHENMFWYRQDPGLGLRLIYFSYDVKMKEKGDIPEGYSVSREKKERFSLILESASTNQTSMYLCASRGQGGYNSPLHFGNGTRLTVT.

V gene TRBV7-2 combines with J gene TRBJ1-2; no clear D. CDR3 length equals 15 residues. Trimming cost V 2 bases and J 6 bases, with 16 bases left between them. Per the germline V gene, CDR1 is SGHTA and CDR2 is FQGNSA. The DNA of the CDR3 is TGTGCCAGCAGCTTACGGGGTCACATAATGGATGGCTACACCTTC. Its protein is CASSLRGHIMDGYTF.

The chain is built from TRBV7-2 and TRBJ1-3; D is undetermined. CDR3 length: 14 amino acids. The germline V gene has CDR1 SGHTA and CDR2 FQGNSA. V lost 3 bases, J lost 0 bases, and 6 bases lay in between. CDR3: CASSFVLSGNTIYF. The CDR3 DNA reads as TGTGCCAGCAGCTTCGTCCTCTCTGGAAACACCATATATTTT.

CDR3: CASSVSGGYNEQFF. The CDR3 DNA reads TGTGCCAGTAGTGTTAGCGGGGGATACAATGAGCAGTTCTTC. The chain carries TRBV19 and TRBJ2-1; 9 bases map to TRBD2. The CDR3 loop spans 14 amino acids. CDR1 LNHDA and CDR2 SQIVND come from the germline V gene (reference sequence). The junction had 3 bases not matched to a gene; V was cut back by 5 bases and J by 4 bases.

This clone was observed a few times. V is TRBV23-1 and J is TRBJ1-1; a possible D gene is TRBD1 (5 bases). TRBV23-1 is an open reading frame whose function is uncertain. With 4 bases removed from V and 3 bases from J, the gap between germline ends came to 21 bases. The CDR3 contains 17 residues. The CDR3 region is CASSPPPVGGADTEAFF. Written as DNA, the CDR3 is TGCGCCAGCAGTCCACCCCCAGTCGGGGGAGCGGACACTGAAGCTTTCTTT.

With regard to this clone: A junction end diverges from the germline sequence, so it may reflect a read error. The CDR3 spells CASSPLAGGSQETQYF. The CDR3 coding sequence is TGTGCTAGCAGCCCCCTAGCGGGGGGATCCCAAGAGACCCAGTACTTC. The genes are TRBV7-7 and TRBJ2-5; 11 nucleotides align to TRBD2. From germline, CDR1 is SSHAT and CDR2 FNYEAQ (reference sequence). CDR3 length equals 16 residues. Full variable domain (rest looked up from reference TRBV7-7 and TRBJ2-5): GAGVSQSPRYKVTKRGQDVTLRCDPISSHATLYWYQQALGQGPEFLTYFNYEAQPDKSGLPSDRFSAERPEGSISTLTIQRTEQRDSAMYRCASSPLAGGSQETQYFGPGTRLLVL.

CDR3 region: CASSIQGSGYGYTF. The CDR3 DNA sequence: TGTGCCAGTAGTATCCAGGGGTCGGGCTATGGCTACACCTTC. This chain links TRBV19 with TRBJ1-2, with D perhaps matching TRBD1 (6 bases). Between the trimmed V and J ends, which lost 3 bases and 4 bases, there was a span of 12 bases. Germline V gives CDR1 LNHDA, CDR2 SQIVND (reference sequence). The CDR3 runs to 14 residues. The full variable domain, rest sourced from reference TRBV19 and TRBJ1-2, is DGGITQSPKYLFRKEGQNVTLSCEQNLNHDAMYWYRQDPGQGLRLIYYSQIVNDFQKGDIAEGYSVSREKKESFPLTVTSAQKNPTAFYLCASSIQGSGYGYTFGSGTRLTVV.

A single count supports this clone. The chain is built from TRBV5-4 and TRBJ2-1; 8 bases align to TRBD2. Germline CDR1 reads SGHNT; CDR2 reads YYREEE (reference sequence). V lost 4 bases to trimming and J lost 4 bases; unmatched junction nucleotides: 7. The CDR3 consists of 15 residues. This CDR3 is CASSLTQREYNEQFF. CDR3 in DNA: TGTGCCAGCAGCCTAACCCAGCGGGAGTACAATGAGCAGTTCTTC.

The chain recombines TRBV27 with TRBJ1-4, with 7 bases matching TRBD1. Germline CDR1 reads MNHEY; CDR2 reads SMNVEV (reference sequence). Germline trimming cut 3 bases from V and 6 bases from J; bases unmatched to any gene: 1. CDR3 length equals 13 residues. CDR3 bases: TGTGCCAGCAGTTTTACAGGGGATGAAAAACTGTTTTTT. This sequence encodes CASSFTGDEKLFF.

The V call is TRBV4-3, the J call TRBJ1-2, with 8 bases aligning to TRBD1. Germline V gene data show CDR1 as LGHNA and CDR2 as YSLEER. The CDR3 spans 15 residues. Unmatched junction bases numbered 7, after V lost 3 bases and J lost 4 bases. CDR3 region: CASSQPGQAIYGYTF. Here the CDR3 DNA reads TGCGCCAGCAGCCAGCCGGGACAGGCGATCTATGGCTACACCTTC.

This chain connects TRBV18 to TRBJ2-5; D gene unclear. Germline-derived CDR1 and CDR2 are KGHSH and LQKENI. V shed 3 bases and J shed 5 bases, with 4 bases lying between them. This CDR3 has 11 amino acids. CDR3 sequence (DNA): TGTGCCAGCTCACCGAGGGAGACCCAGTACTTC. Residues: CASSPRETQYF.

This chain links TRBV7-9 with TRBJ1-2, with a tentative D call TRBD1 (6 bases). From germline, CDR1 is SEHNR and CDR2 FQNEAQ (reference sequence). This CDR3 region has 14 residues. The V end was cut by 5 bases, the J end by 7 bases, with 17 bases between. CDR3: CASSPEGVGGGYTF. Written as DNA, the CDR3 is TGTGCCAGCAGCCCAGAGGGGGTAGGAGGTGGCTACACCTTC.